Presented here are 6 T cell receptor beta chains from one specimen sequenced in a study of cytomegalovirus exposure and HLA in healthy donors. The PCR ran on 60 Vbeta and 13 Jbeta primers. TCRdb's table, derived via immunoSEQ multiplex PCR, lists solely in-frame clones and lacks some. Altogether around 78,000 clones are present, around three quarters being singletons, with the ten largest covering under 1.2%. Sequenced sample: PBMCs. These receptors came from a male donor in good health and CMV-seronegative.

The chain combines TRBV4-2 with TRBJ2-5, with a tentative D call TRBD1 (5 bases). The tail of the sequence fits TRBJ2-7 better, so the J call may be wrong. The CDR3 is 15 residues long. Per germline, CDR1 LGHNA and CDR2 YNFKEQ. The CDR3 is CASSQADSGSYEQYF. Here the CDR3 DNA reads TGTGCCAGCAGCCAAGCAGATTCAGGGTCCTACGAGCAGTACTTC.

In regard to this clone: At one end the junction does not follow the germline gene, possibly because of a read error. The gene calls are TRBV4-2 and TRBJ1-5; D gene uncertain. This CDR3 is 13 amino acids long. Germline CDR1 is LGHNA and CDR2 is YNFKEQ. As DNA, the CDR3 is TGTGCCAGCAGCCAAGATTTCGGGGTCGGCCAGAATTTT. Its protein is CASSQDFGVGQNF.

The count of this clone is one. V is TRBV5-5 and J is TRBJ1-5; 10 nucleotides match TRBD1. Germline V lookup: CDR1 SGHKS, CDR2 YYEKEE (reference sequence). CDR3 size: 16 residues. After removal of 4 bases from V and 5 bases from J, the junction contained 9 bases not matched to a gene. CDR3 nucleotides: TGTGCCAGCAGCCCCATCGACAGGGGGCTTCATCAGCCCCAGCATTTT. Protein: CASSPIDRGLHQPQHF.

The J gene is TRBJ2-5, the V gene TRBV5-1, with D possibly being TRBD1 (8 bases). Germline V CDR1 and CDR2: SGHRS, YFSETQ. The ends were cut back, 0 bases at V and 2 bases at J, with 23 bases in the middle. The CDR3 runs to 19 residues. The CDR3 spells CASSLEGTRTGRGQETQYF. The CDR3 DNA reads TGCGCCAGCAGCTTGGAGGGAACCCGGACAGGGAGGGGTCAAGAGACCCAGTACTTC.

This clone has a handful of counts. The chain joins TRBV6-1 to TRBJ2-3; TRBD2 agrees at 9 bases. The V gene end was trimmed by 6 bases and the J gene end by 4 bases; junction bases not matched to a gene: 2. The CDR3 sequence is 13 residues long. Germline values: CDR1 MNHNS, CDR2 SASEGT. The CDR3 nucleotides are TGTGCCAGCAGACTAGCGGGTGCAGATACGCAGTATTTT. Protein product: CASRLAGADTQYF.

The chain carries TRBV14 and TRBJ1-5, with D perhaps TRBD1 (5 bases). The germline V and J ends were trimmed by 6 bases and 4 bases, with 13 bases remaining between them. The length of the CDR3 is 14 residues. Germline CDR1 and CDR2: SGHDN and FVKESK. CDR3 DNA: TGTGCCAGCAGACCCCGGGACTATAATCAGCCCCAGCATTTT. Amino acid sequence: CASRPRDYNQPQHF.